These T cell receptor beta chains were read from a single sample in a study of blood T cell repertoires in COVID-19. Assay: immunoSEQ multiplex PCR; the TCRdb copy retains only in-frame clones and omits some. The data contain 140,000 or so clones, about three quarters of them singletons. Sequenced material: peripheral blood. All receptors derive from a man in his fifties with acute or convalescent COVID-19. Each CDR3 is given without its conserved first and last residue.

V	J	CDR3
TRBV5-4	TRBJ1-4	ASSLEPGQGTNEKLF
TRBV7-6	TRBJ2-3	ASSFGAGEGTDTQY
TRBV6-5	TRBJ1-1	ASRLLQGTEAF
TRBV6-5	TRBJ1-1	ASSFTGGSTEAF
TRBV5-1	TRBJ2-2	ASSFSGGSNTGELF
TRBV5-1	TRBJ1-6	ASSFTGTGNSPLH
TRBV24-1	TRBJ2-2	ATSDPTGNTGELF
TRBV5-5	TRBJ1-1	ASSSDRDPF
TRBV5-6	TRBJ2-2	ASSSTTGELF
TRBV19	TRBJ2-3	ASSVRGGEDTQY
TRBV7-3	TRBJ1-1	ASSWDRGPSPGNTEAF
TRBV19	TRBJ1-2	ASSRGTDRYGYT
TRBV5-1	TRBJ1-5	ASSLAGNQPQH
TRBV11-3	TRBJ2-5	ASSDDRGETQY
TRBV5-4	TRBJ2-1	ASKTSGGAIYNEQF
TRBV3-1/TRBV3-2	TRBJ1-2	ASSYTDRGRNGYT
TRBV6-5	TRBJ1-2	ASSIGGQPYGYT